Listed below are T cell receptor beta chains from one sample, sequenced in a study of cytomegalovirus exposure and HLA in healthy donors. Sequencing was performed with immunoSEQ multiplex PCR; in TCRdb, only in-frame clones are kept and a portion is missing. Found here are 150,000 to 200,000 clones, more than 60% of them singletons; the top ten hold about 7.7%. Sequenced material: PBMCs. The receptors come from a woman between 35 and 50 years old in good health and CMV-seropositive. Both conserved end residues are part of each CDR3. A D gene is named only where the DNA matches it firmly. Rows give clone size only sometimes, using once, few, many, or a class for an expanded clone.

clone_size	v_call	d_call	j_call	cdr3_aa	cdr3_nt
-	TRBV19	-	TRBJ2-7	CASSIGFVVGEQYF	TGTGCCAGTAGTATTGGTTTCGTCGTCGGGGAGCAGTACTTC
once	TRBV27	-	TRBJ2-3	CASSLKPGQSSTDTQYF	TGTGCCAGCAGTTTAAAACCCGGACAGTCTAGCACAGATACGCAGTATTTT
-	TRBV7-3	TRBD2	TRBJ2-1	CASSGAGGPSGYNEQFF	TGTGCCAGCTCCGGAGCGGGAGGGCCAAGTGGATACAATGAGCAGTTCTTC
-	TRBV27	TRBD2	TRBJ2-1	CASSLGTSGGWFQFF	TGTGCCAGCAGTCTTGGGACTAGCGGGGGATGGTTCCAGTTCTTC
-	TRBV19	-	TRBJ1-5	CASSSRGSNQPQHF	TGTGCCAGTAGTAGCAGGGGTAGCAATCAGCCCCAGCATTTT
-	TRBV7-2	-	TRBJ1-5	CASSLQQHSNQPQHF	TGTGCCAGCAGCTTACAACAGCATAGCAATCAGCCCCAGCATTTT
-	TRBV28	TRBD1	TRBJ1-3	CASSPIPQPGQGISGNTIYF	TGTGCCAGCAGCCCTATTCCCCAACCGGGACAGGGGATCTCTGGAAACACCATATATTTT
-	TRBV12-1	-	TRBJ2-7	CASSFTYYEQYF	TGTGCCAGCAGCTTTACCTACTACGAGCAGTACTTC
once	TRBV6-5	TRBD1	TRBJ1-2	CASQKTGGANYGYTF	TGTGCCAGCCAAAAGACAGGGGGGGCTAACTATGGCTACACCTTC
-	TRBV11-3	TRBD1	TRBJ2-5	CASSLGPGGPGEQETQYF	TGTGCCAGCAGCCTGGGTCCAGGGGGACCAGGGGAACAGGAGACCCAGTACTTC
-	TRBV7-2	-	TRBJ2-3	CASSPDGVVTQYF	TGTGCCAGCAGCCCTGACGGAGTGGTTACGCAGTATTTT
-	TRBV30	-	TRBJ1-1	CAWDHGGAEAFF	TGTGCCTGGGACCATGGGGGGGCAGAAGCTTTCTTT
-	TRBV2	-	TRBJ1-1	CASSEALPGLNTEAFF	TGTGCCAGCAGTGAAGCGCTTCCAGGTTTGAACACTGAAGCTTTCTTT
few	TRBV7-3	TRBD2	TRBJ2-1	CASSIGTSGHNEQFF	TGTGCCAGCAGCATCGGGACTAGCGGACACAATGAGCAGTTCTTC
few	TRBV19	-	TRBJ2-2	CASSILQVNTGELFF	TGTGCCAGTAGTATTCTACAGGTTAACACCGGGGAGCTGTTTTTT
once	TRBV28	-	TRBJ1-2	CASSLSTASTYGYTF	TGTGCCAGCAGTTTATCGACAGCCTCTACCTATGGCTACACCTTC
-	TRBV5-8	-	TRBJ2-5	CASSSRAGTQYF	TGTGCCAGCAGCTCCCGGGCGGGGACCCAGTACTTC
-	TRBV7-8	-	TRBJ2-2	CASSLNRDTGELFF	TGTGCCAGCAGCTTGAACAGAGACACCGGGGAGCTGTTTTTT
-	TRBV28	TRBD1	TRBJ2-7	CASSYRGRGLYEQYF	TGTGCCAGCAGTTACAGGGGCCGCGGGTTATACGAGCAGTACTTC
-	TRBV28	-	TRBJ1-4	CASRSSGSNEKLFF	TGTGCCAGCAGGTCAAGCGGGTCTAATGAAAAACTGTTTTTT
-	TRBV11-2	TRBD1	TRBJ2-7	CASSLGPRDSSYEQYF	TGTGCCAGCAGCTTAGGCCCCCGGGACAGCTCCTACGAGCAGTACTTC
-	TRBV15	-	TRBJ1-4	CATSRVGQINEKLFF	TGTGCCACCAGCAGAGTTGGACAGATTAATGAAAAACTGTTTTTT
many	TRBV6-5	-	TRBJ1-1	CASSYGGQKAFF	TGTGCCAGCAGTTACGGAGGACAGAAAGCTTTCTTT
-	TRBV11-2	-	TRBJ2-5	CASSFGLGVQETQYF	TGTGCCAGCAGCTTTGGGCTCGGCGTCCAAGAGACCCAGTACTTC
-	TRBV4-2	-	TRBJ2-7	CASSHPARTANSYEQYF	TGTGCCAGCAGCCACCCCGCCCGGACAGCCAACTCCTACGAGCAGTACTTC
-	TRBV5-8	-	TRBJ2-3	CASSWGGRVRPTDTQYF	TGTGCCAGCAGCTGGGGAGGCCGGGTCCGACCGACAGATACGCAGTATTTT
few	TRBV7-3	TRBD2	TRBJ2-1	CASSGQREGLNEQFF	TGTGCCAGCAGCGGCCAGCGGGAGGGACTTAATGAGCAGTTCTTC